Listed here are 3 T cell receptor beta chains from one sample, sequenced in a study of blood T cell repertoires in COVID-19. Only in-frame clones appear in the TCRdb table, and some are missing; sequencing was by immunoSEQ multiplex PCR. The sample includes 130,000 to 150,000 clones, 85% of them seen just once. The source material was peripheral blood. All receptors derive from a woman in her thirties or forties with active or convalescent COVID-19.

The rearrangement uses TRBV7-8 and TRBJ2-5, with 10 bases lining up with TRBD2. J was trimmed by 3 bases and V by 5 bases; bases with no gene match: 3. Germline CDR1 SGHVS, CDR2 FQNEAQ. The length of the CDR3 is 14 residues. CDR3: CASSALAGEETQYF. DNA for the CDR3: TGTGCCAGCAGCGCCCTAGCGGGAGAAGAGACCCAGTACTTC.

V usage is TRBV7-9 and J usage is TRBJ2-7; 9 bases map to TRBD1. The CDR3 runs to 14 residues. Looked up from germline, CDR1 is SEHNR and CDR2 is FQNEAQ (reference sequence). Trimming at V came to 6 bases and at J to 2 bases, leaving 5 bases not matched to a gene. CDR3 DNA sequence: TGTGCCAGCAGAGCGGACAGGGGTCCCTACGAGCAGTACTTC. Protein: CASRADRGPYEQYF.

V gene TRBV28 combines with J gene TRBJ1-2; 8 positions agree with TRBD1. This CDR3 has 12 residues. Trimming took 7 bases from V and 8 from J; bases not matched to a gene: 6. Germline lookup yields CDR1 MDHEN and CDR2 SYDVKM. The CDR3 nucleotides read TGTGCCAGCACAACGACAGGGGACGGCTACACCTTC. This encodes CASTTTGDGYTF.